The sequence of this TCR beta chain was determined in a study of OX40 agonist ivuxolimab in advanced cancers. Clones were read by immunoSEQ multiplex PCR, and TCRdb kept only the in-frame ones, dropping some. The table includes over 100,000 clones, over 85% detected once. The sequence was collected from an adult with an advanced solid tumor such as melanoma, head and neck, liver or kidney cancer. The sequenced sample was CD4+ or CD8+ T cells sorted from blood, obtained in a trial of the OX40 agonist ivuxolimab.

The CDR3 sequence is CASSLYPGTSGNPDQYF. The CDR3 DNA reads TGTGCCAGCAGCTTGTACCCCGGGACTAGCGGGAACCCTGATCAGTACTTC. This chain connects TRBV5-5 to TRBJ2-7; 13 bases fit TRBD2. The CDR3 covers 17 residues. The trim removed 1 base at V and 10 bases at J, leaving 14 bases unmatched. Germline V gene data show CDR1 as SGHKS and CDR2 as YYEKEE (reference sequence).